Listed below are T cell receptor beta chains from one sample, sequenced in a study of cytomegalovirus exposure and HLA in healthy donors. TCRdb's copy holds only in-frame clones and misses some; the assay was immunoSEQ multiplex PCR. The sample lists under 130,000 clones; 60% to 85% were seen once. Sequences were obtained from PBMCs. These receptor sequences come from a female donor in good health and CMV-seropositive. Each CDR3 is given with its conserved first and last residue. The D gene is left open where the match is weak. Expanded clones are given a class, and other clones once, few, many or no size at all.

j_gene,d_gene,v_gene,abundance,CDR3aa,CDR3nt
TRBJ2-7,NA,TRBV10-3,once,CAISEAGANEQYF,TGTGCCATCAGTGAGGCAGGGGCCAACGAGCAGTACTTC
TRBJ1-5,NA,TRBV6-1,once,CASSELTGYQPQHF,TGTGCCAGCAGTGAATTAACAGGTTATCAGCCCCAGCATTTT
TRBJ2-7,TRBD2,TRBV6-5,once,CASSSGLAGRYEQYF,TGTGCCAGCAGTTCAGGACTAGCGGGGAGATACGAGCAGTACTTC
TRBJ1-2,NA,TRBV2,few,CASRDDRHGYTF,TGTGCCAGCAGGGACGACAGGCATGGCTACACCTTC
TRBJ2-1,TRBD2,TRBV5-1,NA,CASSLGGSSYNEQFF,TGCGCCAGCAGCCTCGGCGGGAGCTCCTACAATGAGCAGTTCTTC
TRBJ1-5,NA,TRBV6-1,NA,CASTAQHSNQPRHF,TGTGCCAGCACCGCCCAGCATAGCAATCAGCCCCGGCATTTT
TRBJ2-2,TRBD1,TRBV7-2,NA,CASSPQGALSGELFF,TGTGCCAGCAGCCCACAGGGGGCGCTTTCCGGGGAGCTGTTTTTT
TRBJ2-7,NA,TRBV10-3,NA,CATTNSYEQYF,TGTGCCACTACTAACTCCTACGAGCAGTACTTC
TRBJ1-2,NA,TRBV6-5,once,CASSYRRANYGYTF,TGTGCCAGCAGTTACCGCCGAGCTAACTATGGCTACACCTTC
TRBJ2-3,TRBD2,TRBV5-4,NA,CASSQRLAGTDTQYF,TGTGCCAGCAGCCAGAGACTAGCTGGCACAGATACGCAGTATTTT
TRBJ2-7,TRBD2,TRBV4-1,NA,CASSQVITGGGYEQYF,TGCGCCAGCAGCCAAGTAATAACGGGAGGAGGTTACGAGCAGTACTTC
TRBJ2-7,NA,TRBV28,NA,CASSFSSYEQYF,TGTGCCAGCAGTTTCTCGAGCTACGAGCAGTACTTC
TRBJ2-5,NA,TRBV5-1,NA,CASSSQETQYF,TGCGCCAGCAGCTCTCAAGAGACCCAGTACTTC
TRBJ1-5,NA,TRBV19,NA,CASSPGINQPQHF,TGTGCCAGTAGTCCAGGGATCAATCAGCCCCAGCATTTT
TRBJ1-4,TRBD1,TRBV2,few,CASSPDRARNEKLFF,TGTGCCAGCAGTCCCGACAGGGCCCGAAATGAAAAACTGTTTTTT
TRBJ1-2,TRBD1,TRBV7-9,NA,CASSSGDRERFGYTF,TGTGCCAGCAGCTCGGGGGACAGGGAGCGGTTTGGCTACACCTTC
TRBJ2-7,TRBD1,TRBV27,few,CASSGQGNSYEQYF,TGTGCCAGTAGCGGACAGGGGAACTCCTACGAGCAGTACTTC
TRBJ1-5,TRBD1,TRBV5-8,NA,CASSLEMFVGQVNNQPQHF,TGTGCCAGCAGCTTGGAAATGTTTGTGGGACAGGTGAACAATCAGCCCCAGCATTTT
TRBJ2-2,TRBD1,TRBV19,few,CATERTGKAHNTGELFF,TGTGCCACGGAGCGGACAGGGAAGGCTCATAACACCGGGGAGCTGTTTTTT
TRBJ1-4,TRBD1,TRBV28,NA,CASSPAGTENEKLFF,TGTGCCAGCAGTCCGGCCGGGACAGAGAATGAAAAACTGTTTTTT
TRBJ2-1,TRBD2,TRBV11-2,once,CASRYGTSGEFNEQFF,TGTGCCAGCAGATATGGCACTAGCGGGGAGTTTAATGAGCAGTTCTTC
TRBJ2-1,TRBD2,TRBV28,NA,CASRPGLAGVNEQFF,TGTGCCAGCAGACCGGGACTAGCGGGAGTGAATGAGCAGTTCTTC
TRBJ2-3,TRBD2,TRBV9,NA,CASSDSGGASDTQYF,TGTGCCAGCAGCGATAGCGGGGGGGCCTCAGATACGCAGTATTTT
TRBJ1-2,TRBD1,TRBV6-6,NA,CASSVPGQYGYTF,TGTGCCAGCAGTGTCCCGGGACAGTATGGCTACACCTTC
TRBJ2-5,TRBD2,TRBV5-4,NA,CASSQELAGKETQYF,TGTGCCAGCTCTCAGGAACTAGCGGGAAAGGAGACCCAGTACTTC
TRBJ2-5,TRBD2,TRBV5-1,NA,CASAPGTSGRETQYF,TGCGCCAGCGCTCCCGGGACTAGCGGGAGAGAGACCCAGTACTTC
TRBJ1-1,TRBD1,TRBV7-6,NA,CASSPGQVNTEAFF,TGTGCCAGCAGCCCGGGACAGGTGAACACTGAAGCTTTCTTT
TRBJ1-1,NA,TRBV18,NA,CASSWGENTEAFF,TGTGCCAGCTCATGGGGGGAGAACACTGAAGCTTTCTTT
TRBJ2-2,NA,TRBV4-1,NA,CASSQVDKPGTGELFF,TGCGCCAGCAGCCAAGTAGACAAACCGGGGACCGGGGAGCTGTTTTTT
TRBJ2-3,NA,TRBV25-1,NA,CASSEYEPGTDTQYF,TGTGCCAGCAGTGAATATGAGCCCGGGACAGATACGCAGTATTTT
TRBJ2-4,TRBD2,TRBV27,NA,CATRTRASGSVQNIQYF,TGTGCCACTCGGACCCGGGCTAGCGGGAGCGTTCAGAACATTCAGTACTTC
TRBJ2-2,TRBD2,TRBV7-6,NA,CASSGTSGRGELFF,TGTGCCAGCAGCGGGACTAGCGGGAGGGGGGAGCTGTTTTTT
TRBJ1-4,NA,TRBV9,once,CASSVGVARDEKLFF,TGTGCCAGCAGCGTAGGAGTGGCTCGGGATGAAAAACTGTTTTTT
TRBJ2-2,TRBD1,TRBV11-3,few,CASSGRQGAGELFF,TGTGCCAGCAGCGGACGACAGGGGGCCGGGGAGCTGTTTTTT
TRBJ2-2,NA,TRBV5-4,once,CAFGRANTGELFF,TGTGCCTTCGGCAGGGCAAACACCGGGGAGCTGTTTTTT
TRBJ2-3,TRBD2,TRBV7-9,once,CASSPRRTSGRFTDTQYF,TGTGCCAGCAGCCCTCGACGGACTAGCGGGAGGTTCACAGATACGCAGTATTTT
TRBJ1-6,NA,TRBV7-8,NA,CASSPTFGRIRQVTLHF,TGTGCCAGCAGCCCCACCTTCGGTAGGATTAGGCAGGTCACCCTCCACTTT
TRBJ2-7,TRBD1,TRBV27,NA,CASSLSPGQTYEQYF,TGTGCCAGCAGTTTATCTCCGGGACAGACTTACGAGCAGTACTTC
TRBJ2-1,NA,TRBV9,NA,CASSVAQGRDEQFF,TGTGCCAGCAGCGTAGCACAGGGACGGGATGAGCAGTTCTTC
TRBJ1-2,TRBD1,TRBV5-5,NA,CASSPQNRGAPSGYTF,TGTGCCAGCAGTCCCCAGAACAGGGGGGCTCCGAGTGGCTACACCTTC
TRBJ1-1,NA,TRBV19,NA,CASSFKGTEAFF,TGTGCCAGTAGTTTCAAGGGGACTGAAGCTTTCTTT
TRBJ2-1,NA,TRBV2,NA,CASSEAHGRARYNEQFF,TGTGCCAGCAGTGAAGCGCACGGGAGAGCGAGATACAATGAGCAGTTCTTC
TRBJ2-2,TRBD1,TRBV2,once,CASREGQGSTGELFF,TGTGCCAGCAGGGAGGGACAGGGTAGCACCGGGGAGCTGTTTTTT
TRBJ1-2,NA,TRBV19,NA,CASYSWAHRGYTF,TGTGCCAGTTATAGTTGGGCCCACCGGGGCTACACCTTC
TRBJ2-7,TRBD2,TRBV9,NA,CASSPGLAGELDEQYF,TGTGCCAGCAGCCCAGGACTAGCGGGAGAACTAGACGAGCAGTACTTC
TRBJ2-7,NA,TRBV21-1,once,CASSKGCMVAGTADSYEQYF,TGTGCCAGCAGCAAAGGGTGTATGGTAGCCGGGACAGCGGACTCCTACGAGCAGTACTTC